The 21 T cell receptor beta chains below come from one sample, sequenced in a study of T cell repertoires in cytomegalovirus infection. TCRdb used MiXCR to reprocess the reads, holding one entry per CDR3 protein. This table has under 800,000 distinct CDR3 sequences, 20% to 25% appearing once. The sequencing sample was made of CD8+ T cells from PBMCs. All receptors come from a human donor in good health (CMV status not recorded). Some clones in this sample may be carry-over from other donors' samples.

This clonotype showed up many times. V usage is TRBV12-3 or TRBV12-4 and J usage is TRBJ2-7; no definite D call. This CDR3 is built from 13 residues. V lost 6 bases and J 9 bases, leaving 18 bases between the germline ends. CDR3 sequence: CASSPSSSSGQYF. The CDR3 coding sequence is TGTGCCAGCAGCCCCTCCTCCAGCTCAGGGCAGTACTTC.

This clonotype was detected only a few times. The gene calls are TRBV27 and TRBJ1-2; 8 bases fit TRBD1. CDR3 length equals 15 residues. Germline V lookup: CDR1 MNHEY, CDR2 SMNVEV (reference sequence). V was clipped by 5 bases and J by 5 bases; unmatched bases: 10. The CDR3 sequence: CASSTWTGRGYGYTF. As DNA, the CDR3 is TGTGCCAGCAGTACGTGGACAGGGAGGGGATATGGCTACACCTTC.

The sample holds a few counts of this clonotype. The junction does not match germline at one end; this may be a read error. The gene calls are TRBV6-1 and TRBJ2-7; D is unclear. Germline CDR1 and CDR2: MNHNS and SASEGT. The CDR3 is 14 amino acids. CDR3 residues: CASCDLPKCYEQYF. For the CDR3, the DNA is TGTGCCAGCTGTGACTTACCTAAATGTTACGAGCAGTACTTC.

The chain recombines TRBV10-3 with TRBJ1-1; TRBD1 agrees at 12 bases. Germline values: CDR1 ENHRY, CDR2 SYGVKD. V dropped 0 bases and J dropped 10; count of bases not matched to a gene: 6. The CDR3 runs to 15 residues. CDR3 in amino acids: CAISESPGQGARAFF. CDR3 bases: TGTGCCATCAGTGAGTCGCCGGGACAGGGGGCACGAGCTTTCTTT.

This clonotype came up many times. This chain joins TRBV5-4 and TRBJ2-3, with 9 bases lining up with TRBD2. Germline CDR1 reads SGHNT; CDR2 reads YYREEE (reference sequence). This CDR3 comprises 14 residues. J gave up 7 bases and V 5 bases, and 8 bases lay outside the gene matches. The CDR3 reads CASREAGGTYTQYF. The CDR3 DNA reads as TGTGCCAGCAGAGAAGCGGGGGGAACATATACGCAGTATTTT. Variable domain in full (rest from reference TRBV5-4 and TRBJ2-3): ETGVTQSPTHLIKTRGQQVTLRCSSQSGHNTVSWYQQALGQGPQFIFQYYREEENGRGNFPPRFSGLQFPNYSSELNVNALELDDSALYLCASREAGGTYTQYFGPGTRLTVL.

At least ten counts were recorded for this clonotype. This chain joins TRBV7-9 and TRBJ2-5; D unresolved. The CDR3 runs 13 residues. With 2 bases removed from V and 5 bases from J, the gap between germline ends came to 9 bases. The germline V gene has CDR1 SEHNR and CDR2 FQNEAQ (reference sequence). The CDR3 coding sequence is TGTGCCAGCAGCTTACCCCTCTCGGAGACCCAGTACTTC. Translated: CASSLPLSETQYF.

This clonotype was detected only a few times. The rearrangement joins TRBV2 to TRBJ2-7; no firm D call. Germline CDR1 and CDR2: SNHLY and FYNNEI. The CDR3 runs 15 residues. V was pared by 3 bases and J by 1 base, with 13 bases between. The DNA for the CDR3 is TGTGCCAGCAGTGAGGCGCAGAGAATTTCCTACGAGCAGTACTTC. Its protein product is CASSEAQRISYEQYF.

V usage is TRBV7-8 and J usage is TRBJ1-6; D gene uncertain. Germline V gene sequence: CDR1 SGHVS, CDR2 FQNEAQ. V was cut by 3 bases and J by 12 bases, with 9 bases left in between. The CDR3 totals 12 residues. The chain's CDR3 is CASSLGFEPLHF. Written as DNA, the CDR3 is TGTGCCAGCAGCTTGGGTTTTGAACCCCTCCACTTT.

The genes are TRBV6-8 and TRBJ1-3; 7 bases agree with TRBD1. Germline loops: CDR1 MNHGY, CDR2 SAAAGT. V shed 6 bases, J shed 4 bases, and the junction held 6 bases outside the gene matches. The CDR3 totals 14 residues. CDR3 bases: TGTGCCAGCAGCTCGGGACAGAAGGGAAACACCATATATTTT. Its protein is CASSSGQKGNTIYF.

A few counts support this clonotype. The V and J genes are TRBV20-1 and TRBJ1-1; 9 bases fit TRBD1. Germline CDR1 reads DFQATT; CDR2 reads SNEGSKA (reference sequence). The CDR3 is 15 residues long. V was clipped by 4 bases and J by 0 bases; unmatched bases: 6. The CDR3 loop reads CSAKRQGGLNTEAFF. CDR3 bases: TGCAGTGCTAAGCGACAGGGGGGTTTGAACACTGAAGCTTTCTTT.

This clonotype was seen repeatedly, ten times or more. CDR3 coding DNA: TGTGCCAGCAGTCCCGGACAGGGCGTATCGGAGACCCAGTACTTC. It encodes CASSPGQGVSETQYF. This chain joins TRBV6-2 or TRBV6-3 and TRBJ2-5; 8 bases match TRBD1. This CDR3 spans 15 amino acids. Germline loops: CDR1 MNHEY, CDR2 SVGEGT. Losses at the gene ends were 5 bases for V and 5 bases for J; bases not matched to a gene: 10.

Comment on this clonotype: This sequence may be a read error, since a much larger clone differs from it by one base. Here the CDR3 reads CASSRGSESNQPQHF. CDR3 sequence (DNA): TGTGCCAGCAGCCGGGGATCGGAGTCCAATCAGCCCCAGCATTTT. The V and J genes are TRBV6-5 and TRBJ1-5; no firm D call. The ends were cut back, 6 bases at V and 3 bases at J, with 15 bases in the middle. Germline assignment: CDR1 MNHEY and CDR2 SVGAGI. The CDR3 has 15 residues.

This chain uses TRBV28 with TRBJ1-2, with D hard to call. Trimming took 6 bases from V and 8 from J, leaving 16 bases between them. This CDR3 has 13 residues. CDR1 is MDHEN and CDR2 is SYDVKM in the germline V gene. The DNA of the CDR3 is TGTGCCAGCAGCCCGAGTCCCCGGCGGGGCTACACCTTC. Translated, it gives CASSPSPRRGYTF.

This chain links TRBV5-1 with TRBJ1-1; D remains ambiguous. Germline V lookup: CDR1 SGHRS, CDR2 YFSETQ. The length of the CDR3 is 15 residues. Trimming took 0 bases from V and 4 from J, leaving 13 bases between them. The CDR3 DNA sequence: TGCGCCAGCAGCTTGGGCAGGTCGGCTGGCACTGAAGCTTTCTTT. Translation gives CASSLGRSAGTEAFF.

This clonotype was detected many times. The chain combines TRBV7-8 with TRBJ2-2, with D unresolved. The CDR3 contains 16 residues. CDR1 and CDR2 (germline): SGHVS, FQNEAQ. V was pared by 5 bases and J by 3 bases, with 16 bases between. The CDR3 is CASSPRREVYTGELFF. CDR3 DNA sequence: TGTGCCAGCAGCCCTAGACGAGAGGTTTACACCGGGGAGCTGTTTTTT.

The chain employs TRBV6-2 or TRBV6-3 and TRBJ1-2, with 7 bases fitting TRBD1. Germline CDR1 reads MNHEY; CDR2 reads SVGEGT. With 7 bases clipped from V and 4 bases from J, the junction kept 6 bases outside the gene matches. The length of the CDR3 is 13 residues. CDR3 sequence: CASTGQDTYGYTF. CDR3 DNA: TGTGCCAGCACCGGACAGGACACCTATGGCTACACCTTC.

The CDR3, as DNA: TGTGCCAGCAGTTACGGGGTAGAGGAGCAGTTCTTC. As protein: CASSYGVEEQFF. This chain uses TRBV6-2 or TRBV6-3 with TRBJ2-1; D gene unclear. Trimming cost V 2 bases and J 10 bases, with 9 bases left between them. CDR1 and CDR2 from the germline V gene are MNHEY and SVGEGT. This CDR3 is 12 amino acids long.

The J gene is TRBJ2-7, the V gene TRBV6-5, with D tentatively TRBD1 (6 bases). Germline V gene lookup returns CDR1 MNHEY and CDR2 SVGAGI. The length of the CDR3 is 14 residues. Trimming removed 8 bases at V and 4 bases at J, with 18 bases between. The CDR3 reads CASGLPGHLYEQYF. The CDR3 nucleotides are TGTGCCAGCGGACTTCCGGGACACCTTTACGAGCAGTACTTC.

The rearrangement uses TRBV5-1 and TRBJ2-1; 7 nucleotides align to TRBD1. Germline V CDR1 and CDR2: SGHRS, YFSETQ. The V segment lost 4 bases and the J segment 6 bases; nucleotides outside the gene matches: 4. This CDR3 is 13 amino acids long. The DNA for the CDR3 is TGCGCCAGCAGCGTGGGACAGATCAATGAGCAGTTCTTC. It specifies CASSVGQINEQFF.

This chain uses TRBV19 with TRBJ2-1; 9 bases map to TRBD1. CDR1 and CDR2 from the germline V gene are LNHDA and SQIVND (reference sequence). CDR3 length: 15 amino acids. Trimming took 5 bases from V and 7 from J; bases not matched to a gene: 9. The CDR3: CASSPGQGIVNEQFF. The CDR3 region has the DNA TGTGCCAGTAGTCCGGGACAGGGAATCGTAAATGAGCAGTTCTTC.

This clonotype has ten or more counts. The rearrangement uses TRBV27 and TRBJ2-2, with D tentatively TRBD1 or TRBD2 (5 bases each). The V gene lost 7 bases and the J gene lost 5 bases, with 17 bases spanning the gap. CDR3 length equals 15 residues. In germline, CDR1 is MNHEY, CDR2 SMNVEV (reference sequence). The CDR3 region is CASTSRDDSTGELFF. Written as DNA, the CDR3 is TGTGCCAGCACTAGCAGGGACGACTCGACCGGGGAGCTGTTTTTT.